These 15 T cell receptor beta chains share one sample of origin, sequenced in a study of blood T cell repertoires in COVID-19. This table comes from immunoSEQ multiplex PCR, and its TCRdb copy is limited to in-frame clones, with some not included. Seen here are 110,000 to 150,000 clones, approximately 81% observed once, and the top ten hold roughly 8.2%. The sequenced sample was peripheral blood. These receptors all come from a human donor in a cohort sampled during active COVID-19.

The chain couples TRBV7-2 to TRBJ1-5; unclear D gene. Germline-derived CDR1 and CDR2 are SGHTA and FQGNSA. The germline V and J ends were trimmed by 6 bases and 0 bases, with 9 bases remaining between them. This CDR3 has 14 amino acids. CDR3 bases: TGTGCCAGCAGTTTTGTTCTTAGCAATCAGCCCCAGCATTTT. Translating gives CASSFVLSNQPQHF.

This sequence joins TRBV5-1 and TRBJ2-5, with D perhaps matching TRBD1 (6 bases). The CDR3 covers 14 residues. From germline, CDR1 is SGHRS and CDR2 YFSETQ. Deletions cut 0 bases from V and 3 bases from J, with 9 bases between. The CDR3 sequence is CASSLEGTKETQYF. The CDR3 region has the DNA TGCGCCAGCAGCTTGGAGGGGACAAAAGAGACCCAGTACTTC.

The chain recombines TRBV5-1 with TRBJ2-7; TRBD1 matches at 8 bases. This CDR3 is 12 amino acids long. In germline, CDR1 is SGHRS, CDR2 YFSETQ. The V and J ends lost 6 bases and 3 bases, in that order; junction bases with no gene match: 2. The CDR3 DNA sequence: TGCGCCAGCACCGGACAGGGCTACGAGCAGTACTTC. Its protein is CASTGQGYEQYF.

The V gene is TRBV28, the J gene TRBJ1-5, with D perhaps TRBD1 (6 bases). This CDR3 contains 15 residues. V lost 4 bases, J lost 3 bases, and 13 bases lay in between. CDR1 MDHEN and CDR2 SYDVKM come from the germline V gene. The CDR3 DNA reads as TGTGCCAGCAGTTCACAGGGTAGGAACAATCAGCCCCAGCATTTT. This translates into CASSSQGRNNQPQHF.

The chain has TRBV28 and TRBJ1-2; 7 bases match TRBD1. The V segment lost 3 bases and the J segment 2 bases; nucleotides outside the gene matches: 0. Germline loops: CDR1 MDHEN, CDR2 SYDVKM. This CDR3 comprises 13 residues. CDR3 DNA: TGTGCCAGCAGTTTGACAGGGAACTATGGCTACACCTTC. As protein: CASSLTGNYGYTF.

The CDR3 here is CASKREGLYNEQYF. DNA for the CDR3: TGTGCCAGCAAGCGGGAGGGCCTTTACAACGAGCAGTACTTC. This chain joins TRBV5-6 and TRBJ2-7, with 10 bases aligning to TRBD2. V trimming: 6 bases; J trimming: 5 bases; junction bases outside the gene matches: 8. The CDR3 runs to 14 residues. Germline V gives CDR1 SGHDT, CDR2 YYEEEE.

The V and J genes are TRBV27 and TRBJ2-7, with 7 bases matching TRBD2. The junction had 13 bases not matched to a gene; V was cut back by 4 bases and J by 7 bases. The CDR3 consists of 15 residues. The germline V gene has CDR1 MNHEY and CDR2 SMNVEV (reference sequence). DNA of the CDR3: TGTGCCAGCAGTTCTCCAGGGACTAACCCTAGAGAGCAGTACTTC. Protein sequence: CASSSPGTNPREQYF.

CDR3 sequence reads: CASSLFEQASSGNTIYF. The DNA of the CDR3 is TGTGCCAGCAGTTTATTCGAACAGGCGTCCTCTGGAAACACCATATATTTT. The chain employs TRBV28 and TRBJ1-3, with D perhaps matching TRBD1 (5 bases). This CDR3 has 17 residues. With 1 base removed from V and 0 bases from J, the gap between germline ends came to 13 bases. Germline values: CDR1 MDHEN, CDR2 SYDVKM.

The rearrangement joins TRBV20-1 to TRBJ1-5; perhaps TRBD1 as D (5 bases). Looked up from germline, CDR1 is DFQATT and CDR2 is SNEGSKA (reference sequence). This CDR3 region has 11 residues. V lost 6 bases to trimming and J lost 11 bases, with 14 bases between them. CDR3 residues: CSAREGRAQHF. In DNA, the CDR3 is TGCAGTGCCAGGGAGGGTCGGGCCCAGCATTTT.

About this clone: In the same sample, other DNA sequences code for this CDR3. The CDR3 reads CASSLGRAYEQYF. The CDR3 bases are TGTGCCAGCAGCTTAGGGCGGGCGTACGAGCAGTACTTC. The chain employs TRBV7-9 and TRBJ2-7, with D possibly TRBD2 on 5 matching bases. Germline V gene data show CDR1 as SEHNR and CDR2 as FQNEAQ (reference sequence). CDR3 length: 13 residues. Trimming pared 1 base from V and 4 bases from J, leaving 8 bases between.

This sequence joins TRBV7-2 and TRBJ2-3; 11 positions match TRBD1. The germline V gene encodes CDR1 SGHTA and CDR2 FQGNSA. The CDR3 loop spans 15 amino acids. V lost 3 bases to trimming and J lost 4 bases; unmatched junction nucleotides: 3. CDR3 region: CASSFLGQGADTQYF. CDR3 coding DNA: TGTGCCAGCAGCTTTTTGGGACAGGGGGCAGATACGCAGTATTTT.

This clone was seen more than once but under ten times. V and J are TRBV28 and TRBJ2-7; TRBD2 matches 7 bases. Trimming cost V 3 bases and J 9 bases; bases outside gene matches: 11. The CDR3 has 14 residues. CDR1 and CDR2 from the germline V gene are MDHEN and SYDVKM. CDR3 in amino acids: CASSLGGSRLGQYF. The CDR3 nucleotides are TGTGCCAGCAGTTTGGGCGGGAGCCGCCTGGGGCAGTACTTC.

This clone was seen more than once but under ten times. The chain uses TRBV4-3 and TRBJ1-4; D ambiguous. The germline CDR1 and CDR2 sequences are LGHNA and YSLEER. The V end lost 1 base, the J end lost 8 bases, and 8 bases lay between the germline ends. The length of the CDR3 is 13 residues. CDR3 amino acids: CASSQGREEKLFF. The CDR3 coding sequence is TGCGCCAGCAGCCAAGGACGGGAGGAAAAACTGTTTTTT.

The chain employs TRBV9 and TRBJ2-7; 9 nucleotides match TRBD2. Germline CDR1 is SGDLS and CDR2 is YYNGEE. The trim removed 7 bases at V and 3 bases at J, leaving 11 bases unmatched. This CDR3 region has 15 residues. CDR3 sequence reads: CASSSTGTSSYEQYF. The CDR3 coding sequence is TGTGCCAGCTCCTCTACCGGGACTAGCAGCTACGAGCAGTACTTC.

The CDR3 nucleotides are TGCAGCGGACAGGGGGCTATGGAGACCCAGTACTTC. This translates into CSGQGAMETQYF. This chain links TRBV29-1 with TRBJ2-5; 10 nucleotides line up with TRBD1. Germline V lookup: CDR1 SQVTM, CDR2 ANQGSEA. This CDR3 contains 12 residues. Unmatched junction bases numbered 4, after V lost 7 bases and J lost 5 bases.